This passage covers 15 T cell receptor beta chains from one sample sequenced in a study of beta chain features in type 1 diabetes. Investigators reverse transcribed all isolated RNA, so they sequenced expressed TCRB transcripts. Method: immunoSEQ multiplex PCR; TCRdb's copy keeps in-frame clones and lacks some. The table has about 900,000 clones, roughly 16% seen once. Sequencing was done on a sample of naive CD4+ T cells from blood. The receptors come from a woman aged 18-29 years in good health.

V is TRBV11-1 and J is TRBJ2-3; D remains ambiguous. The CDR3 extends over 13 amino acids. Trimming left V 5 bases short and J 6 bases short, with 12 bases between. Germline V gene data show CDR1 as SGHAT and CDR2 as FQDESV (reference sequence). In nucleotides, the CDR3 is TGTGCCAGCAGCGATAATACGCGTGATACGCAGTATTTT. Protein: CASSDNTRDTQYF.

The rearrangement links TRBV28 to TRBJ2-5; D perhaps matches TRBD2 (6 bases). CDR1 and CDR2 from the germline V gene are MDHEN and SYDVKM. The CDR3 has 13 amino acids. V lost 6 bases, J lost 2 bases, and 10 bases lay in between. As DNA, the CDR3 is TGTGCCAGCAGGGACTACCTTCAAGAGACCCAGTACTTC. Translated: CASRDYLQETQYF.

The rearrangement uses TRBV6-5 and TRBJ2-3, with D perhaps TRBD1 or TRBD2 (6 bases each). The germline V gene encodes CDR1 MNHEY and CDR2 SVGAGI. The CDR3 consists of 15 residues. Trimming cost V 4 bases and J 2 bases, with 13 bases left between them. The DNA for the CDR3 is TGTGCCAGCAGTTTGCAGGGGACTCTCACAGATACGCAGTATTTT. It is translated as CASSLQGTLTDTQYF.

This chain links TRBV5-1 with TRBJ1-2; no clear D gene. Trimming removed 7 bases from V and 4 bases from J, with 14 bases in between. The CDR3 is made up of 13 amino acids. Germline-derived CDR1 and CDR2 are SGHRS and YFSETQ. DNA for the CDR3: TGCGCCAGCGGGCCGAGCACTCCCTATGGCTACACCTTC. It codes for CASGPSTPYGYTF.

The rearrangement joins TRBV7-3 to TRBJ1-2; 8 nucleotides agree with TRBD1. Trimming removed 5 bases from V and 4 bases from J; junction bases left unmatched: 3. This CDR3 is 13 amino acids long. Germline V CDR1 and CDR2: SGHTA, FQGTGA. The CDR3 nucleotides read TGTGCCAGCAGCGAAGGACAGGGCTATGGCTACACCTTC. This gives the protein CASSEGQGYGYTF. Supplemented by reference TRBV7-3 and TRBJ1-2, the full variable domain reads GAGVSQTPSNKVTEKGKYVELRCDPISGHTALYWYRQSLGQGPEFLIYFQGTGAADDSGLPNDRFFAVRPEGSVSTLKIQRTERGDSAVYLCASSEGQGYGYTFGSGTRLTVV.

Concerning this clone itself: Different DNA sequences within this sample yield the same CDR3. For the CDR3, the DNA is TGCAGTGCTCTCCTCTATGGCTACACCTTC. Its translation: CSALLYGYTF. The rearrangement joins TRBV20-1 to TRBJ1-2; no clear D gene. Trimming pared 5 bases from V and 4 bases from J, leaving 5 bases between. The germline gives CDR1 DFQATT, CDR2 SNEGSKA (reference sequence). The CDR3 extends over 10 amino acids.

The gene calls are TRBV20-1 and TRBJ2-1; D gene unclear. The CDR3 loop spans 11 amino acids. CDR1 is DFQATT, CDR2 SNEGSKA, per germline (reference sequence). Trimming pared 4 bases from V and 6 bases from J, leaving 7 bases between. CDR3 amino acids: CSANAPNEQFF. Here the CDR3 DNA reads TGCAGTGCTAATGCCCCCAATGAGCAGTTCTTC.

In its sample, this clone was seen a few times. The V gene is TRBV7-9, the J gene TRBJ2-1; 12 nucleotides align to TRBD2. The length of the CDR3 is 16 residues. In germline, CDR1 is SEHNR, CDR2 FQNEAQ (reference sequence). V was pared by 1 base and J by 7 bases, with 5 bases of the junction left unmatched. The CDR3 DNA reads as TGTGCCAGCAGCTTAGAGTTTGGGACTAGCGGGAATGAGCAGTTCTTC. This translates into CASSLEFGTSGNEQFF.

V gene TRBV29-1 combines with J gene TRBJ2-1; D may be TRBD1 or TRBD2 (6 bases each). The V gene's germline CDR1 is SQVTM and CDR2 ANQGSEA. Between the trimmed V and J ends, which lost 7 bases and 9 bases, there was a span of 16 bases. CDR3 length equals 12 residues. CDR3 region: CSGHRGGGEQFF. The CDR3 nucleotides are TGCAGCGGCCACCGAGGGGGAGGTGAGCAGTTCTTC.

A few counts support this clone. The chain carries TRBV18 and TRBJ1-5; no definite D call. V was pared by 2 bases and J by 0 bases, with 8 bases between. The CDR3 is made up of 15 amino acids. In germline, CDR1 is KGHSH, CDR2 LQKENI. The DNA of the CDR3 is TGTGCCAGCTCACCATTGGGGAATAGCAATCAGCCCCAGCATTTT. It encodes CASSPLGNSNQPQHF.

The rearrangement links TRBV6-6 to TRBJ1-2; 7 bases align to TRBD1. CDR3 length equals 13 residues. V lost 6 bases, J lost 4 bases, and 5 bases stayed unmatched. Germline values: CDR1 MNHNY, CDR2 SVGAGI (reference sequence). CDR3 region: CASSTQGTYGYTF. The DNA of the CDR3 is TGTGCCAGCAGCACACAGGGGACCTATGGCTACACCTTC.

This clone was picked up a small number of times. J is TRBJ2-1 and V is TRBV5-6; perhaps TRBD1 as D (5 bases). Germline CDR1 is SGHDT and CDR2 is YYEEEE. The ends were cut back, 1 base at V and 6 bases at J, with 20 bases in the middle. This CDR3 is built from 17 residues. DNA of the CDR3: TGTGCCAGCAGCTTGTCGGCCCTGTCAGGGTGGGCCAATGAGCAGTTCTTC. As protein: CASSLSALSGWANEQFF.

This clone was seen just once. This sequence joins TRBV7-2 and TRBJ1-1; 10 bases map to TRBD1. The V gene end was trimmed by 5 bases and the J gene end by 3 bases; junction bases not matched to a gene: 6. CDR1 SGHTA and CDR2 FQGNSA come from the germline V gene. The CDR3 runs to 15 residues. This CDR3 reads CASSKRDRGDTEAFF. The CDR3, as DNA: TGTGCCAGCAGCAAGCGGGACAGGGGAGACACTGAAGCTTTCTTT. Full variable domain (missing parts from reference TRBV7-2 and TRBJ1-1): GAGVSQSPSNKVTEKGKDVELRCDPISGHTALYWYRQSLGQGLEFLIYFQGNSAPDKSGLPSDRFSAERTGGSVSTLTIQRTQQEDSAVYLCASSKRDRGDTEAFFGQGTRLTVV.

This clone was found a few times. This chain links TRBV19 with TRBJ2-1; TRBD2 matches 7 bases. Trimming at V came to 6 bases and at J to 4 bases, leaving 12 bases not matched to a gene. CDR1 and CDR2 (germline): LNHDA, SQIVND (reference sequence). This CDR3 region has 16 residues. CDR3 sequence reads: CASSITGLAEYNEQFF. CDR3 in DNA: TGTGCCAGTAGCATCACCGGGCTAGCGGAGTACAATGAGCAGTTCTTC.

This clone has just a few counts. The genes are TRBV7-2 and TRBJ2-5; tentatively, D is TRBD1 or TRBD2 (8 bases each). V lost 2 bases and J lost 4, with 20 bases in between. CDR1 is SGHTA, CDR2 FQGNSA, per germline. The CDR3 loop spans 17 amino acids. CDR3 protein: CASSLSSGPQGGETQYF. CDR3 sequence (DNA): TGTGCCAGCAGCTTATCTAGCGGGCCACAGGGGGGAGAGACCCAGTACTTC.